This entry features one T cell receptor beta chain sequence. Its antigen specificity is not known. Per-base quality was not reported, and no clone a single base away is much larger than it. The time point label here, explained by the study, means: baseline before first vaccination. Vaccinee samples came from UK trials COV001 and COV002, including a single-blind randomized controlled phase 2/3 trial of AZD1222 (ChAdOx1 nCoV-19) in healthy adults. Trial participant PBMC samples were collected at day 0 and day 28 after the second dose for TCRbeta chain sequencing. From cysteine to phenylalanine, the CDR3 is 17 amino acids long. Of all the DNA, just the CDR3 is kept, 51 bases in frame from base 1. After removal of 0 bases from V and 0 bases from J, the junction retains 4 bases not matched to a gene. CDR1 and CDR2, looked up from the germline V gene, are LGHNA and YNFKEQ. The CDR3 regions of human TCRbeta chains were subjected to immunosequencing. Processing in the source paper ran as follows. TCRs in the repertoires were matched against a reference library of SARS-CoV-2-specific TCRs that had been generated with the MIRA antigen-specificity platform. Breadth was defined as the fraction of unique TCRs that were SARS-CoV-2-associated. Depth was defined as the fraction of total T cells that were SARS-CoV-2-associated. Using the MIRA data, each spike-specific TCR was mapped to the spike region that the TCR reacts to and placed in a CD4 or CD8 class. Log10-transformed breadth and depth values were compared by one-way ANOVA with Sidak's multiple comparisons tests. TCRdb retrieved this table from immuneACCESS and kept in-frame rearrangements only. Not all clones are present; in checked studies, unresolved V genes account for under half, and no reason is known for the remainder. The D gene and trimming were derived from the DNA, and the V and J assignments and clone size from that table. This sample has 160,000 or so clones in its table, and just over 90% of those were observed once. Of the sample, 1.5% to 2% is held by the ten largest clones.

The sample comes from a study of T cell responses to AZD1222 COVID-19 vaccine (dated by TCRdb to about 2021). As for the study more broadly: AZD1222 recipients with second doses at about 4 weeks or about 12 weeks were pooled, because spike-specific TCR depth and breadth did not differ between schedules. Trial participants were enrolled by age into 18-55, 56-69 and 70-plus year subgroups, with approximately 160, 26 and 62 TCR-sequenced participants respectively. A total of 230 to 250 trial participants underwent TCR sequencing, of whom 200 to 220 received two doses of AZD1222 and about 26 received two doses of the MenACWY control vaccine. The paper's findings and limits, for the study overall: Because no day 14 peak-response samples were available, the repertoires could be characterized only after the peak T cell response. In the small 56-69-year group, the increase in depth fell short of significance, most likely because of low power. Participants were mostly white British, with more females than males. The authors suggested clonal diversity may have been underestimated. Reportedly, close to half of the unique spike-specific TCRs recognized epitopes lying outside the regions that are mutated in the B.1.351 and B.1.1.7 variants. Conclusions about previously exposed vaccinees are limited, since just 5 to 7 AZD1222 recipients were seropositive for SARS-CoV-2 at baseline. CD4 TCRs associated with the vaccine covered the entire spike protein, and the dominant responses were in regions 160-218 and 743-854. After two AZD1222 doses, spike-specific TCR breadth and depth were significantly higher than at day 0 and than in MenACWY recipients.

The V gene is TRBV4-2 and the J gene is TRBJ2-2; TRBD2 lines up with 7 middle nucleotides. Sequences were derived from peripheral blood, sampled on day 0 of AZD1222 vaccination. This TCR was recovered from an adult in good health. The nucleotides read TGTGCCAGCAGCCAAGAGGAGCGGGAATCGAACACCGGGGAGCTGTTTTTT. This translates into CASSQEERESNTGELFF.